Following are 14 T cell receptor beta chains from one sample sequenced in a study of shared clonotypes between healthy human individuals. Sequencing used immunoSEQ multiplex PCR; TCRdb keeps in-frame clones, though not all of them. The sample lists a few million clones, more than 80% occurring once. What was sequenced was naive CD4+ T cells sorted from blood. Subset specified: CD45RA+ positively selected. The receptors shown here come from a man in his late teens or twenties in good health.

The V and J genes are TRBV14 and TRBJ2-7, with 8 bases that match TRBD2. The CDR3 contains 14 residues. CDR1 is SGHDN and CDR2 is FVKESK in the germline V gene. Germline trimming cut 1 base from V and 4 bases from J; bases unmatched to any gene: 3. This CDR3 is CASSQVPGGYEQYF. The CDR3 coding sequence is TGTGCCAGCAGCCAAGTTCCGGGGGGGTACGAGCAGTACTTC.

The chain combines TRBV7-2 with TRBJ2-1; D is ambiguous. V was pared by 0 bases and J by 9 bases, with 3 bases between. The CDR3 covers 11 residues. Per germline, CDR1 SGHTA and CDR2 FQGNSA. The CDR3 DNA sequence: TGTGCCAGCAGCTTAGCAGCTGAGCAGTTCTTC. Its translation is CASSLAAEQFF.

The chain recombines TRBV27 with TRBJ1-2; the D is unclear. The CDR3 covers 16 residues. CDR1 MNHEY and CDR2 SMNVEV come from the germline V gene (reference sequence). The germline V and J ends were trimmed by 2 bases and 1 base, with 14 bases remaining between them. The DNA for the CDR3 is TGTGCCAGCAGTTTAAGGGTGGGAGAAGGTAACTATGGCTACACCTTC. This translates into CASSLRVGEGNYGYTF.

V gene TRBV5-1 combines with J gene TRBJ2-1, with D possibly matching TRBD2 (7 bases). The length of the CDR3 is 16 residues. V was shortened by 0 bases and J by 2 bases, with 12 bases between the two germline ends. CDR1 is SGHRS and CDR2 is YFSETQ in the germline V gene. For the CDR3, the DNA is TGCGCCAGCAGCTTGGCCTGGGGGGGCACCTACAATGAGCAGTTCTTC. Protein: CASSLAWGGTYNEQFF.

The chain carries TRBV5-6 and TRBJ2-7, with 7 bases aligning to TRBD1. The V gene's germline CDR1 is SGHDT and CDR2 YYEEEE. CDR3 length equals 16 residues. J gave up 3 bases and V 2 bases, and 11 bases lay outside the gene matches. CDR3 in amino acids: CASSFFGTESFYEQYF. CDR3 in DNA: TGTGCCAGCAGCTTCTTCGGGACAGAGTCGTTCTACGAGCAGTACTTC.

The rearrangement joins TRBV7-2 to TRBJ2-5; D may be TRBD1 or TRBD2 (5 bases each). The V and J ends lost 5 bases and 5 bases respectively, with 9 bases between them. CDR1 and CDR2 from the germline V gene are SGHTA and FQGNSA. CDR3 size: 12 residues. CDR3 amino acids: CASSGGYETQYF. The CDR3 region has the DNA TGTGCCAGCAGCGGGGGTTATGAGACCCAGTACTTC.

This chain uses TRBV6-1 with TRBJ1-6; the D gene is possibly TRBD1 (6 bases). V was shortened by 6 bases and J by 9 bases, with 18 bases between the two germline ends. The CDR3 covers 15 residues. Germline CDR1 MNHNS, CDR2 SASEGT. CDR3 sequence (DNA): TGTGCCAGCAGGGTTTACCGGGACATGAGTTCACCCCTCCACTTT. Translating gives CASRVYRDMSSPLHF.

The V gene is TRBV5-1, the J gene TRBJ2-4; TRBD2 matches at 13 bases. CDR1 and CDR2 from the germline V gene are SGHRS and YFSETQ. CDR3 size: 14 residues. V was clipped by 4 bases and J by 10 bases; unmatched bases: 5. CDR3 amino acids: CASSDGTSGAIQYF. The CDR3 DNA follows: TGCGCCAGCAGCGACGGGACTAGCGGGGCAATTCAGTACTTC.

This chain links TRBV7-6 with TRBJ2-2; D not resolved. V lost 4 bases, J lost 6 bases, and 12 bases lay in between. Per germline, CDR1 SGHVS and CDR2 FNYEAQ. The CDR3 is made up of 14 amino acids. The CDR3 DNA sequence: TGTGCCAGCAGCTCCTTTCGGAGTGCCGGGGAGCTGTTTTTT. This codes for CASSSFRSAGELFF.

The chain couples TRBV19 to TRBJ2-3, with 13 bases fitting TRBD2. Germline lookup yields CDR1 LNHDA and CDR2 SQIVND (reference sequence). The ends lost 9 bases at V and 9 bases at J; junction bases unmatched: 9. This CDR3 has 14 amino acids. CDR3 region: CASQLAGGPGTQYF. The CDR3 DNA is TGTGCCAGCCAACTAGCGGGAGGGCCGGGGACGCAGTATTTT.

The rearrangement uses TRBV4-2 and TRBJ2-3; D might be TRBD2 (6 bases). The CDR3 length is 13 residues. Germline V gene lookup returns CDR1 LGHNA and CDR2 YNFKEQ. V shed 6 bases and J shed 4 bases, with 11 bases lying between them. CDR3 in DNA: TGTGCCAGCAGGGAGGGCCCCGCAGATACGCAGTATTTT. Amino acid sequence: CASREGPADTQYF.

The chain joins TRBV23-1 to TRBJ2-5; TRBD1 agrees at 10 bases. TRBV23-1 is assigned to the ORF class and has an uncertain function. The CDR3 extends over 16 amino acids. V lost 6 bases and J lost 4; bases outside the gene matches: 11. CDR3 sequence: CASRIRDRGSGETQYF. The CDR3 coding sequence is TGCGCCAGCAGGATAAGGGACAGGGGCTCGGGAGAGACCCAGTACTTC.

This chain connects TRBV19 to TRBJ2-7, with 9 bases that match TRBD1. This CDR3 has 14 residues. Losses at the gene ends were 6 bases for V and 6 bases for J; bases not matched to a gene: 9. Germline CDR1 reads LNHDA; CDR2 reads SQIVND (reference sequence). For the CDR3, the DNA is TGTGCCAGTAGCGACAGGGGGTGCCCCGCCGAGCAGTACTTC. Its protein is CASSDRGCPAEQYF.

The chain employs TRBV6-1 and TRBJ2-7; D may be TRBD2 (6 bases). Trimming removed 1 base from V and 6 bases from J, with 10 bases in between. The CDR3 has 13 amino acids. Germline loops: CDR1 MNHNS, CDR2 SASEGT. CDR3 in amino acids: CASSEGLVTEQYF. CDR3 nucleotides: TGTGCCAGCAGTGAAGGACTAGTAACCGAGCAGTACTTC.